The next 23 T cell receptor beta chains were all read from a single sample in a study of OX40 agonist ivuxolimab in advanced cancers. Produced via immunoSEQ multiplex PCR; TCRdb's table is partial and in-frame only. The repertoire has about 22,000 clones, over 75% of them found once; the top ten carry about 35%. The sample consisted of CD4+ or CD8+ T cells sorted from blood, taken in a trial of the OX40 agonist ivuxolimab. All receptors come from an adult with an advanced solid tumor such as melanoma, head and neck, liver or kidney cancer.

The chain combines TRBV25-1 with TRBJ2-7; 8 bases fit TRBD2. J gave up 3 bases and V 5 bases, and 6 bases lay outside the gene matches. CDR1 and CDR2 from the germline V gene are MGHDK and SYGVNS. The CDR3 has 14 residues. DNA for the CDR3: TGTGCCAGCAGTCAAACGGGACTAGGCTACGAGCAGTACTTC. Amino acid sequence: CASSQTGLGYEQYF.

The V gene is TRBV19, the J gene TRBJ2-2; no firm D call. The CDR3 is 14 residues long. The V gene's germline CDR1 is LNHDA and CDR2 SQIVND (reference sequence). Between the trimmed V and J ends, which lost 7 bases and 0 bases, there was a span of 9 bases. The CDR3 sequence: CASMRGTNTGELFF. CDR3 bases: TGTGCCAGTATGAGAGGAACGAACACCGGGGAGCTGTTTTTT.

V and J are TRBV11-2 and TRBJ1-5, with D maybe TRBD1 (5 bases). The V end was cut by 1 base, the J end by 3 bases, with 10 bases between. The CDR3 is 15 residues long. CDR1 and CDR2 from the germline V gene are SGHAT and FQNNGV. The CDR3 region has the DNA TGTGCCAGCAGCTTAGCGGGGGGGACCAATCAGCCCCAGCATTTT. Amino acid sequence: CASSLAGGTNQPQHF.

This clone ranks as medium-sized. This chain connects TRBV2 to TRBJ2-7; perhaps TRBD1 as D (6 bases). Per germline, CDR1 SNHLY and CDR2 FYNNEI. Trimming removed 4 bases from V and 0 bases from J, with 16 bases in between. The CDR3 covers 16 residues. CDR3 in DNA: TGTGCCAGCAGTGGATCACAGGGATTTAGCTCCTACGAGCAGTACTTC. It encodes CASSGSQGFSSYEQYF.

The rearrangement uses TRBV10-1 and TRBJ2-1, with 12 bases aligning to TRBD2. Germline V gene lookup returns CDR1 WNHNN and CDR2 SYGVQD (reference sequence). Trimming removed 2 bases from V and 8 bases from J; junction bases left unmatched: 13. This CDR3 is 18 amino acids long. Written as DNA, the CDR3 is TGCGCCAGCAGTGAGCCCAGGACCGGGACTAGCGGGTTCGATGAGCAGTTCTTC. Translated: CASSEPRTGTSGFDEQFF.

V gene TRBV28 combines with J gene TRBJ1-2, with 10 bases fitting TRBD1. The CDR3 extends over 19 amino acids. The germline V gene encodes CDR1 MDHEN and CDR2 SYDVKM. V shed 1 base and J 2 bases; nucleotides not matched to a gene: 13. The CDR3 loop is CASSLLLSGTGATNYGYTF. CDR3 bases: TGTGCCAGCAGTTTATTGCTCTCGGGGACAGGGGCCACGAACTATGGCTACACCTTC.

The sample holds one count of this clone. The chain uses TRBV27 and TRBJ2-7; 11 bases are shared with TRBD2. The CDR3 has 15 residues. Germline CDR1 MNHEY, CDR2 SMNVEV (reference sequence). V was clipped by 4 bases and J by 5 bases; unmatched bases: 7. The CDR3: CASSSGTSGGNEQYF. DNA for the CDR3: TGTGCCAGCAGTTCGGGGACTAGCGGAGGTAACGAGCAGTACTTC.

The V call is TRBV7-2, the J call TRBJ2-7, with 14 bases identical to TRBD2. V trimming: 5 bases; J trimming: 5 bases; junction bases outside the gene matches: 8. This CDR3 is 16 amino acids long. CDR1 is SGHTA and CDR2 is FQGNSA in the germline V gene. The CDR3 sequence is CASSALMGLAGDEQYF. The CDR3 DNA reads TGTGCCAGCAGCGCGTTAATGGGACTAGCGGGAGACGAGCAGTACTTC.

V gene TRBV7-7 combines with J gene TRBJ2-7; TRBD1 aligns across 9 bases. Germline CDR1 and CDR2: SSHAT and FNYEAQ (reference sequence). V was pared by 4 bases and J by 0 bases, with 4 bases of the junction left unmatched. The CDR3 has 15 amino acids. CDR3 protein: CASSSGTGSSYEQYF. DNA of the CDR3: TGTGCCAGCAGCTCGGGGACAGGGAGCTCCTACGAGCAGTACTTC.

This chain links TRBV7-9 with TRBJ1-1; D remains ambiguous. This CDR3 is 12 amino acids long. Trimming cost V 5 bases and J 0 bases, with 4 bases left between them. CDR1 and CDR2 from the germline V gene are SEHNR and FQNEAQ (reference sequence). Written as DNA, the CDR3 is TGTGCCAGCAGCCTTATGAACACTGAAGCTTTCTTT. Translating gives CASSLMNTEAFF.

This rearrangement joins TRBV7-8 to TRBJ2-7, with 11 bases aligning to TRBD1. J gave up 5 bases and V 5 bases, and 2 bases lay outside the gene matches. This CDR3 is built from 13 residues. Germline values: CDR1 SGHVS, CDR2 FQNEAQ. CDR3 sequence: CASSGQGAHEQYF. DNA of the CDR3: TGTGCCAGCAGCGGACAGGGGGCCCACGAGCAGTACTTC.

This rearrangement joins TRBV19 to TRBJ2-1; 9 bases line up with TRBD2. The CDR3 runs 16 residues. From germline, CDR1 is LNHDA and CDR2 SQIVND (reference sequence). The V gene end was trimmed by 3 bases and the J gene end by 0 bases; junction bases not matched to a gene: 3. Here the CDR3 DNA reads TGTGCCAGTAGTATCCTAGCGGGACGCTCCTACAATGAGCAGTTCTTC. It encodes CASSILAGRSYNEQFF. Full variable domain (missing parts from reference TRBV19 and TRBJ2-1): DGGITQSPKYLFRKEGQNVTLSCEQNLNHDAMYWYRQDPGQGLRLIYYSQIVNDFQKGDIAEGYSVSREKKESFPLTVTSAQKNPTAFYLCASSILAGRSYNEQFFGPGTRLTVL.

The chain recombines TRBV5-1 with TRBJ2-7; D is uncertain. Trimming took off 5 bases at V and 7 bases at J, with 19 bases between the two ends. The CDR3 loop spans 14 amino acids. The V gene's germline CDR1 is SGHRS and CDR2 YFSETQ. The CDR3 is CASREDPLAREQYF. CDR3 sequence (DNA): TGCGCCAGCAGAGAGGATCCCTTAGCTCGGGAGCAGTACTTC.

Only a few counts were recorded for this clone. The rearrangement joins TRBV6-1 to TRBJ2-2; D is unclear. Germline assignment: CDR1 MNHNS and CDR2 SASEGT. V was pared by 7 bases and J by 3 bases, with 12 bases between. There are 14 residues in the CDR3. CDR3 region: CASTSASYTGELFF. The CDR3 DNA reads as TGTGCCAGCACTTCGGCCTCGTACACCGGGGAGCTGTTTTTT.

V and J are TRBV11-2 and TRBJ1-2; a weak D match, TRBD1 (6 bases). This CDR3 is built from 16 residues. With 0 bases removed from V and 1 base from J, the gap between germline ends came to 12 bases. The V gene's germline CDR1 is SGHAT and CDR2 FQNNGV. The CDR3 region has the DNA TGTGCCAGCAGCTTAGATTACGAACAGGGTAACTATGGCTACACCTTC. Its protein is CASSLDYEQGNYGYTF.

This rearrangement joins TRBV6-6 to TRBJ2-2; D remains ambiguous. This CDR3 has 15 amino acids. Trimming left V 6 bases short and J 5 bases short, with 16 bases between. Germline V gene data show CDR1 as MNHNY and CDR2 as SVGAGI (reference sequence). The CDR3 nucleotides read TGTGCCAGCAGCAACTATAGTCCGGAGACCGGGGAGCTGTTTTTT. Amino acid sequence: CASSNYSPETGELFF.

The chain recombines TRBV11-2 with TRBJ2-7; D possibly corresponds to TRBD2 (6 bases). Trimming took off 5 bases at V and 2 bases at J, with 7 bases between the two ends. Germline V CDR1 and CDR2: SGHAT, FQNNGV. The CDR3 has 12 amino acids. The CDR3 spells CASSRLAYEQYF. Here the CDR3 DNA reads TGTGCCAGCAGCCGACTAGCCTACGAGCAGTACTTC.

This rearrangement joins TRBV5-1 to TRBJ2-3; TRBD1 is a possible D gene (6 bases). Germline lookup yields CDR1 SGHRS and CDR2 YFSETQ. V shed 3 bases and J shed 0 bases, with 14 bases lying between them. The CDR3 totals 16 residues. CDR3 sequence: CASSWGQESSTDTQYF. CDR3 DNA sequence: TGCGCCAGCAGCTGGGGGCAGGAAAGTAGCACAGATACGCAGTATTTT.

The rearrangement uses TRBV7-9 and TRBJ2-1, with a weak D call TRBD2 (6 bases). Trimming took off 5 bases at V and 3 bases at J, with 20 bases between the two ends. The CDR3 extends over 17 amino acids. Germline CDR1 is SEHNR and CDR2 is FQNEAQ (reference sequence). CDR3 region: CASSTDPAGINYNEQFF. In DNA, the CDR3 is TGTGCCAGCAGCACGGACCCTGCGGGGATTAACTACAATGAGCAGTTCTTC. The full variable domain, completed using reference TRBV7-9 and TRBJ2-1, is DTGVSQNPRHKITKRGQNVTFRCDPISEHNRLYWYRQTLGQGPEFLTYFQNEAQLEKSRLLSDRFSAERPKGSFSTLEIQRTEQGDSAMYLCASSTDPAGINYNEQFFGPGTRLTVL.

The J gene is TRBJ1-2, the V gene TRBV15; maybe TRBD1 (6 bases). The V end was cut by 0 bases, the J end by 6 bases, with 14 bases between. The CDR3 runs 15 residues. CDR1 and CDR2 from the germline V gene are LNHNV and YYDKDF (reference sequence). The CDR3 region has the DNA TGTGCCACCAGCAGAGATTCCCAGGGGACCCATGGCTACACCTTC. It translates to CATSRDSQGTHGYTF.

The V gene is TRBV14, the J gene TRBJ2-2; D is possibly TRBD1 or TRBD2 (5 bases each). There are 19 residues in the CDR3. With 1 base removed from V and 0 bases from J, the gap between germline ends came to 18 bases. Germline CDR1 and CDR2: SGHDN and FVKESK. The CDR3 DNA reads TGTGCCAGCAGCCAAGGGGGACCCAACGGAGACCCGAACACCGGGGAGCTGTTTTTT. Amino acid sequence: CASSQGGPNGDPNTGELFF.

V usage is TRBV6-6 and J usage is TRBJ2-1; a possible D gene is TRBD2 (5 bases). Trimming took 0 bases from V and 4 from J, leaving 10 bases between them. This CDR3 has 15 residues. The germline V gene has CDR1 MNHNY and CDR2 SVGAGI (reference sequence). The CDR3 spells CASSYSERAYNEQFF. As DNA, the CDR3 is TGTGCCAGCAGTTACTCGGAGAGGGCTTACAATGAGCAGTTCTTC.

This clone has only one observation. V and J are TRBV6-6 and TRBJ2-7; possible D gene TRBD2, 6 bases. Trimming pared 8 bases from V and 3 bases from J, leaving 14 bases between. This CDR3 is 13 amino acids long. Germline V gene data show CDR1 as MNHNY and CDR2 as SVGAGI (reference sequence). The CDR3 coding sequence is TGTGCCAGCGGCGGCGGGAACCACTACGAGCAGTACTTC. It specifies CASGGGNHYEQYF.